This TCR beta chain originates from a study of cytomegalovirus exposure and HLA in healthy donors. Study-wide points: Within the data, a cluster of highly shared sequence variants was likely a sequencing artifact. Reports credit the classifier with highly specific, highly sensitive diagnosis of cytomegalovirus status.

Vbeta (60) and Jbeta (13) primers were used in the PCR. Clones were sequenced by immunoSEQ multiplex PCR, and TCRdb holds only the in-frame ones, with some missing. This table has some 150,000 clones, 72% appearing once. This clone came up a few times. As yet, its antigen is unknown. Healthy bone marrow donors supplied every sample. Germline V gene sequence: CDR1 SGHRS, CDR2 YFSETQ. The CDR3 runs to 15 residues. With 4 bases removed from V and 5 bases from J, the gap between germline ends came to 15 bases. The sequencing input was PBMCs. The origin of this receptor is a man in his fifties or sixties in good health and CMV-seropositive. The chain links TRBV5-1 to TRBJ2-2, with D perhaps TRBD1 (6 bases). CDR3 DNA sequence: TGCGCCAGCAGCACCTCACAGGGTCCAACCGGGGAGCTGTTTTTT. Its protein product is CASSTSQGPTGELFF.